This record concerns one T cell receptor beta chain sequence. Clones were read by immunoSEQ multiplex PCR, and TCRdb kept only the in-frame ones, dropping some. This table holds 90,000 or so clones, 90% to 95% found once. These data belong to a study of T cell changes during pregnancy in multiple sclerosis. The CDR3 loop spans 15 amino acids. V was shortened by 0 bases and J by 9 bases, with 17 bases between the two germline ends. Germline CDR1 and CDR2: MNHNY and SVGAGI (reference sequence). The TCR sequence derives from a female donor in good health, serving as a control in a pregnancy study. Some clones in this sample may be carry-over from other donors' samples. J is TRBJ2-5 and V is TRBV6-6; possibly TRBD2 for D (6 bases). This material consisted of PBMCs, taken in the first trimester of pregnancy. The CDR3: CASSYSRLRDEAQYF. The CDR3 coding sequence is TGTGCCAGCAGTTACTCGAGATTGCGGGACGAGGCCCAGTACTTC.